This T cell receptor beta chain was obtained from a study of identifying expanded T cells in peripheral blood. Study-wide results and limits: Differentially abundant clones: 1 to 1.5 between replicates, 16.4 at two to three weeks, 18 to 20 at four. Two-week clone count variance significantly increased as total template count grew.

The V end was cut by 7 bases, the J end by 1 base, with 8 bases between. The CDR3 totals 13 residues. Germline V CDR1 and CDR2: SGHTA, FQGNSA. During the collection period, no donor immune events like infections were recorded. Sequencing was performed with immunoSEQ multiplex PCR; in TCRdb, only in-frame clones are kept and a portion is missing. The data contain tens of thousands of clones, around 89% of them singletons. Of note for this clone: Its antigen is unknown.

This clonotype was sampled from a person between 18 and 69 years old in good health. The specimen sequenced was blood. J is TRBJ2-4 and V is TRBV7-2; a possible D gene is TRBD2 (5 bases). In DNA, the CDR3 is TGTGCCAGCACCCCGGGGGCCAAAAACATTCAGTACTTC. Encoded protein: CASTPGAKNIQYF.